This T cell receptor beta chain was captured by sequencing in a study of blood T cell repertoires in COVID-19. This CDR3 region has 15 residues. V was clipped by 2 bases and J by 4 bases, with 15 bases between them. Germline V gives CDR1 SEHNR, CDR2 FQNEAQ (reference sequence). This clone has only one observation. Produced via immunoSEQ multiplex PCR; TCRdb's table is partial and in-frame only. The sample has some 320,000 clones, 90% seen once. What was sequenced was PBMCs or T cells enriched from blood (not recorded which). This clonotype originated in a man aged 60 to 75 who had recovered from COVID-19. The chain couples TRBV7-9 to TRBJ2-7; a possible D gene is TRBD2 (6 bases). For the CDR3, the DNA is TGTGCCAGCAGCTTACAGGGAGGTGTCCATTACGAGCAGTACTTC. It codes for CASSLQGGVHYEQYF.